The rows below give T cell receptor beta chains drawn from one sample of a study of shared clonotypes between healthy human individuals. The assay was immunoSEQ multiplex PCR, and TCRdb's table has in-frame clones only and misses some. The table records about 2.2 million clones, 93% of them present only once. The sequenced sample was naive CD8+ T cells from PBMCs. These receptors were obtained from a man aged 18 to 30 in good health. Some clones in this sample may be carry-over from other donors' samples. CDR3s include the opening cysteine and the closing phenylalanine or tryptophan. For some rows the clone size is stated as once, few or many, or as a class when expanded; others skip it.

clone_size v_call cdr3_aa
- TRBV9 CASSPPGDRAYYSTDTQYF
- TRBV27 CASSLGRLNTEAFF
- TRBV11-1 CASSLRTSGYYNEQFF
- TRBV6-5 CASSEARGWYF
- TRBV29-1 CSVYGSGANVLTF
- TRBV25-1 CATGQSYEQYF
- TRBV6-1 CASSERNEQFF
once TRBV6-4 CASSRGLAGGNEQFF
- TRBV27 CASSQSQGAYSNEQFF
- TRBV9 CASSVGSQPYGYTF
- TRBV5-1 CASRTPGTAQETQYF
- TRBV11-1 CASSLPERAEQYF
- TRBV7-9 CASSPLAGSSYNEQFF
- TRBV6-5 CASSPRGAYNEQFF
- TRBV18 CASSPGVINTEAFF
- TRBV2 CASQVERGSSYEQYF